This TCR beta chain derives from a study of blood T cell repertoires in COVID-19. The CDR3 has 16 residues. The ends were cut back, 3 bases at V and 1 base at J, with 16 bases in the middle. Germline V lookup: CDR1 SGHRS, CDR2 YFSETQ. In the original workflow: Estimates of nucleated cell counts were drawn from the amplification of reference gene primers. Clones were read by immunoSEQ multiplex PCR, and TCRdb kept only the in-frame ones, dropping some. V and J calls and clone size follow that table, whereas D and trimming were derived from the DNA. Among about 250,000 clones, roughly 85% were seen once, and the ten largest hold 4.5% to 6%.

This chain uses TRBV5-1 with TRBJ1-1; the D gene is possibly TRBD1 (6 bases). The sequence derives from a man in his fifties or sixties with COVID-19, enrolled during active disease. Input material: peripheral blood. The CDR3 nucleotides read TGCGCCAGCAGCTCAAACAGGGCCTTGACGAACACTGAAGCTTTCTTT. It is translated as CASSSNRALTNTEAFF.